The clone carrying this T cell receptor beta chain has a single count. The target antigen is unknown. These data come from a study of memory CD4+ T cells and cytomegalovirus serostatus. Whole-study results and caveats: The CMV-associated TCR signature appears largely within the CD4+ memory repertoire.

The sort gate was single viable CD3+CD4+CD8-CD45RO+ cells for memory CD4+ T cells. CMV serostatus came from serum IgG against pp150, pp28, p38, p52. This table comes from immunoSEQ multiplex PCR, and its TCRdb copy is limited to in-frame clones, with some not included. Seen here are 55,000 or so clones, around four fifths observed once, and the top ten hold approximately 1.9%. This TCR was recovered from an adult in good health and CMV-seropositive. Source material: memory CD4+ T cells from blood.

CDR3 in amino acids: CASSLRTSGGGETQYF. CDR3 in DNA: TGTGCCAGCAGCCTCAGGACTAGCGGGGGAGGGGAGACCCAGTACTTC. The chain links TRBV7-2 to TRBJ2-5, with TRBD2 matching 13 bases. Germline CDR1 and CDR2: SGHTA and FQGNSA. The CDR3 runs to 16 residues. V lost 5 bases and J lost 5; bases outside the gene matches: 8. Full variable domain (missing parts from reference TRBV7-2 and TRBJ2-5): GAGVSQSPSNKVTEKGKDVELRCDPISGHTALYWYRQSLGQGLEFLIYFQGNSAPDKSGLPSDRFSAERTGGSVSTLTIQRTQQEDSAVYLCASSLRTSGGGETQYFGPGTRLLVL.